The 9 T cell receptor beta chains presented below share a single source sample, sequenced in a study of blood T cell repertoires in COVID-19. Generated by immunoSEQ multiplex PCR, the TCRdb table keeps only in-frame clones and is missing some. The repertoire holds more than 95,000 clones, with roughly nine tenths as singletons. The sample taken for sequencing was peripheral blood. These receptors all stem from a man aged 55 to 70 with acute or convalescent COVID-19.

In this sample, this clone turned up once. The rearrangement links TRBV12-3 or TRBV12-4 to TRBJ1-2, with 7 bases matching TRBD1. Unmatched junction bases numbered 5, after V lost 5 bases and J lost 5 bases. This CDR3 has 13 amino acids. CDR3 residues: CASSALTGYGYTF. CDR3 DNA: TGTGCCAGCAGTGCTTTGACAGGGTATGGCTACACCTTC.

The V and J genes are TRBV6-5 and TRBJ2-2; the match to TRBD2 covers 7 bases. The CDR3 length is 14 residues. The V gene end was trimmed by 2 bases and the J gene end by 5 bases; junction bases not matched to a gene: 2. CDR1 is MNHEY and CDR2 is SVGAGI in the germline V gene. The CDR3 loop reads CASSYGAGTGELFF. In nucleotides, the CDR3 is TGTGCCAGCAGTTACGGAGCGGGGACCGGGGAGCTGTTTTTT.

The chain combines TRBV6-1 with TRBJ2-7; 7 nucleotides match TRBD2. CDR3 length: 21 residues. V was pared by 1 base and J by 6 bases, with 27 bases of the junction left unmatched. CDR1 and CDR2 from the germline V gene are MNHNS and SASEGT. The CDR3 here is CASSEDGGVIIKDQAVVEQYV. Here the CDR3 DNA reads TGTGCCAGCAGTGAAGATGGGGGGGTAATAATAAAAGACCAAGCGGTGGTCGAGCAGTACGTC.

The genes are TRBV2 and TRBJ2-1; 11 positions match TRBD2. After removal of 7 bases from V and 12 bases from J, the junction contained 11 bases not matched to a gene. The CDR3 runs to 14 residues. Per germline, CDR1 SNHLY and CDR2 FYNNEI. CDR3 region: CASTGSLAGGGQFF. CDR3 nucleotides: TGTGCCAGCACGGGGAGCCTAGCGGGGGGCGGGCAGTTCTTC. The full variable domain, with the rest looked up from reference TRBV2 and TRBJ2-1, is EPEVTQTPSHQVTQMGQEVILRCVPISNHLYFYWYRQILGQKVEFLVSFYNNEISEKSEIFDDQFSVERPDGSNFTLKIRSTKLEDSAMYFCASTGSLAGGGQFFGPGTRLTVL.

V is TRBV30 and J is TRBJ2-7; D call uncertain. From germline, CDR1 is GTSNPN and CDR2 SVGIG (reference sequence). CDR3 size: 12 residues. V lost 0 bases, J lost 4 bases, and 7 bases lay in between. The CDR3 nucleotides are TGTGCCTGGAGTGTAATGTCGTACGAGCAGTACTTC. This translates into CAWSVMSYEQYF.

This clone has just one count. This chain connects TRBV19 to TRBJ2-6; 10 positions agree with TRBD1. CDR3 size: 18 residues. With 0 bases clipped from V and 2 bases from J, the junction kept 4 bases outside the gene matches. Looked up from germline, CDR1 is LNHDA and CDR2 is SQIVND (reference sequence). The CDR3 is CASSIDWTGGTGANVLTF. The CDR3 DNA reads as TGTGCCAGTAGTATAGATTGGACAGGGGGAACTGGGGCCAACGTCCTGACTTTC.

This chain connects TRBV11-2 to TRBJ1-4, with D possibly TRBD1 on 5 matching bases. The CDR3 runs to 17 residues. V lost 0 bases to trimming and J lost 8 bases, with 19 bases between them. Germline V gene sequence: CDR1 SGHAT, CDR2 FQNNGV. CDR3: CASSLEPGTWGREKLFF. CDR3 sequence (DNA): TGTGCCAGCAGCTTAGAACCCGGGACTTGGGGAAGGGAAAAACTGTTTTTT.

The V and J genes are TRBV7-9 and TRBJ1-5, with 7 bases identical to TRBD1. The CDR3 runs 15 residues. Germline-derived CDR1 and CDR2 are SEHNR and FQNEAQ (reference sequence). V was pared by 4 bases and J by 6 bases, with 9 bases of the junction left unmatched. The CDR3 spells CASSSTGATIQPQHF. CDR3 sequence (DNA): TGTGCCAGCAGCTCAACAGGGGCGACTATTCAGCCCCAGCATTTT.

A remark on this clone: This specimen includes other DNA sequences encoding the same CDR3. V and J are TRBV6-5 and TRBJ1-1; D gene unclear. This CDR3 is built from 11 residues. Looked up from germline, CDR1 is MNHEY and CDR2 is SVGAGI. Trimming removed 7 bases from V and 0 bases from J, with 3 bases in between. This CDR3 reads CASTLNTEAFF. The DNA for the CDR3 is TGTGCCAGCACCTTGAACACTGAAGCTTTCTTT.